This TCR beta chain was sequenced during a study of blood T cell repertoires in COVID-19. TCRdb's table, derived via immunoSEQ multiplex PCR, lists solely in-frame clones and lacks some. Counted here are about 270,000 clones, more than 70% occurring once; the ten biggest clones make up over 5.5%. Sample: peripheral blood. The sequence came from a woman older than 75 with COVID-19, enrolled during active disease.

The CDR3 reads CASSRQGTFNNSPLHF. Here the CDR3 DNA reads TGTGCCAGCAGTCGACAGGGAACCTTCAATAATTCACCCCTCCACTTT. The gene calls are TRBV5-5 and TRBJ1-6; the match to TRBD1 covers 7 bases. In germline, CDR1 is SGHKS, CDR2 YYEKEE (reference sequence). This CDR3 has 16 amino acids. V lost 5 bases and J lost 5; bases outside the gene matches: 10.